The entry below gives a single TCR beta chain sequence along with its context. Its antigen is undetermined. This specimen belongs to a study of T cells in Graves' hyperthyroidism and ophthalmopathy. Findings and limits, study-wide: From stable hyperthyroidism, ophthalmopathy was separated by a 13 V-J model. Blood also carried most thyroid clonotypes expanded above 0.001.

Authors of the study amplified TCR beta CDR3 regions from RNA transcripts. In the first-round RT-PCR of the TCR CDR3, the HTBI primer set was used. TCRdb independently ran MiXCR on the multiplex PCR reads; one entry per CDR3 protein. Seen here are about 640,000 distinct CDR3 sequences, around 20% observed once, and the top ten hold around a third. The length of the CDR3 is 17 residues. The V segment lost 3 bases and the J segment 2 bases; nucleotides outside the gene matches: 4. Per germline, CDR1 SGDLS and CDR2 YYNGEE. The J gene is TRBJ2-2, the V gene TRBV9, with 13 bases aligning to TRBD2. The clonotype comes from a man younger than 40 with Graves' ophthalmopathy. The sample comprised blood. The CDR3 sequence is CASSEGTSGDNTGELFF. As DNA, the CDR3 is TGTGCCAGCAGCGAAGGGACTAGCGGGGATAACACCGGGGAGCTGTTTTTT.